In this sample, the clone carrying this T cell receptor (beta chain) turned up many times. CDR1 is LNHDA and CDR2 is SQIVND in the germline V gene (reference sequence). V dropped 5 bases and J dropped 2 bases, with 13 bases sitting between them. The CDR3 runs 15 residues. This entry is derived from a study of T cells in Graves' hyperthyroidism and ophthalmopathy. The investigators amplified TCR beta CDR3 regions from RNA transcripts. When the TCR CDR3 underwent first-round RT-PCR, the HTBI primer set was used. Each CDR3 protein is one row after TCRdb ran MiXCR on the multiplex PCR reads. The sample has roughly 500,000 distinct CDR3 sequences; more than 11% are singletons.

The chain links TRBV19 to TRBJ1-5; D uncertain. Source material: blood. The sequence was collected from a woman aged 25 to 45 with Graves' hyperthyroidism that later progressed to Graves' ophthalmopathy. CDR3 in amino acids: CASSQEVIRNQPQHF. CDR3 sequence (DNA): TGTGCCAGTAGTCAAGAAGTAATCCGCAATCAGCCCCAGCATTTT.